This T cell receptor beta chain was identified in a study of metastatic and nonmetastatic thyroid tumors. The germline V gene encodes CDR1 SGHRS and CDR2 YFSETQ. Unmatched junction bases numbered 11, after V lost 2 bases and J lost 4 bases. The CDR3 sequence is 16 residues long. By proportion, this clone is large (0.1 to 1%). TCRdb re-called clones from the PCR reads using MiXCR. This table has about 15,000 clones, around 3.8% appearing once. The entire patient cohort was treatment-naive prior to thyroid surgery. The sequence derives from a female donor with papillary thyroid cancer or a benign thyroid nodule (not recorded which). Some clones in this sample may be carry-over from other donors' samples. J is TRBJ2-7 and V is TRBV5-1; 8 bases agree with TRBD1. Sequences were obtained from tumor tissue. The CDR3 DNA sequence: TGCGCCAGCAGCTTAAGGACAGGGACCATGAGTTACGAGCAGTACTTC. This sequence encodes CASSLRTGTMSYEQYF.